This TCR beta chain was obtained from a study of T cell responses to AZD1222 COVID-19 vaccine. Study results and caveats: Clonal diversity may have been underestimated, and the donors were mostly white British, with more females than males.

Clones were read by immunoSEQ multiplex PCR, and TCRdb kept only the in-frame ones, dropping some. The sample records approximately 140,000 clones, over 85% being singletons. Deletions cut 0 bases from V and 6 bases from J, with 8 bases between. From germline, CDR1 is SGHRS and CDR2 YFSETQ. The CDR3 totals 13 residues. Concerning this clone: Its cognate antigen is unknown.

The material was peripheral blood, obtained on day 0 of MenACWY control vaccination. The source of this sequence is an adult in good health. The V gene is TRBV5-1, the J gene TRBJ2-3; D remains ambiguous. The DNA for the CDR3 is TGCGCCAGCAGCTTGGAGGGCCAGGATACGCAGTATTTT. Its protein product is CASSLEGQDTQYF.